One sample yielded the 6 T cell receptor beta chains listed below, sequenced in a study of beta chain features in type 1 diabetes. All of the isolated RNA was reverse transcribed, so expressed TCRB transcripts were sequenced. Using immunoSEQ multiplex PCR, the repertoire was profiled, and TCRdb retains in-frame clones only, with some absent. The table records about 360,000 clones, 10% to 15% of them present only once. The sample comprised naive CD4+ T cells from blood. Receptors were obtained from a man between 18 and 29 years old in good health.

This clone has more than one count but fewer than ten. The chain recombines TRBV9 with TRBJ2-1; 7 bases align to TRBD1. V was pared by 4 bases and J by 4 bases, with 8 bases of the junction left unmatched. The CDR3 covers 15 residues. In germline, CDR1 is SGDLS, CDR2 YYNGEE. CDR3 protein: CASSQTGQGYNEQFF. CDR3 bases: TGTGCCAGCAGCCAGACAGGGCAGGGGTACAATGAGCAGTTCTTC. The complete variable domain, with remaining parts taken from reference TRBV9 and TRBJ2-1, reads DSGVTQTPKHLITATGQRVTLRCSPRSGDLSVYWYQQSLDQGLQFLIQYYNGEERAKGNILERFSAQQFPDLHSELNLSSLELGDSALYFCASSQTGQGYNEQFFGPGTRLTVL.

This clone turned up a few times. The CDR3 loop is CASSSRGGPGETQYF. The CDR3 DNA sequence: TGTGCCAGCAGCTCCCGAGGGGGTCCGGGAGAGACCCAGTACTTC. This sequence joins TRBV7-9 and TRBJ2-5; a weak D match, TRBD1 (6 bases). Trimming took off 4 bases at V and 4 bases at J, with 16 bases between the two ends. This CDR3 has 15 amino acids. The germline V gene has CDR1 SEHNR and CDR2 FQNEAQ (reference sequence).

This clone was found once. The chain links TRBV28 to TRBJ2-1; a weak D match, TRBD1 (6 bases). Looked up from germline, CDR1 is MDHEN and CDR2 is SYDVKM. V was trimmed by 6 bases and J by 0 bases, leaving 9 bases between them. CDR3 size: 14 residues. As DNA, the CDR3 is TGTGCCAGCAGAACAGGGTACTCCTACAATGAGCAGTTCTTC. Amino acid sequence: CASRTGYSYNEQFF.

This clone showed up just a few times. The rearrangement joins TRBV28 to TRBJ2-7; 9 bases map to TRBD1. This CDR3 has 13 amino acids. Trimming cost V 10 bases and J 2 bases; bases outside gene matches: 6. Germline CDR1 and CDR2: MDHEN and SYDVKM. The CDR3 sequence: CAIQRDRAYEQYF. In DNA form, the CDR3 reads TGTGCCATCCAAAGGGACAGGGCCTACGAGCAGTACTTC. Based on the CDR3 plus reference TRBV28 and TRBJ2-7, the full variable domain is DVKVTQSSRYLVKRTGEKVFLECVQDMDHENMFWYRQDPGLGLRLIYFSYDVKMKEKGDIPEGYSVSREKKERFSLILESASTNQTSMYLCAIQRDRAYEQYFGPGTRLTVT.

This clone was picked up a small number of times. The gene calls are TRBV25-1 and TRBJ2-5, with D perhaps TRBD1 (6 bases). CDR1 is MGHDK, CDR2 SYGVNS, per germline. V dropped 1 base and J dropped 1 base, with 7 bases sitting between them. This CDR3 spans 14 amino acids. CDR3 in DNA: TGTGCCAGCAGTGAATGGACAGTCCAAGAGACCCAGTACTTC. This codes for CASSEWTVQETQYF.

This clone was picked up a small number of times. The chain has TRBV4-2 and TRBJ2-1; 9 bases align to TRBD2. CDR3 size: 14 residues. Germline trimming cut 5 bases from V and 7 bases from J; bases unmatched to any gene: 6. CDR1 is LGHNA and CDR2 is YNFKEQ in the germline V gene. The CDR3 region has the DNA TGTGCCAGCAGCGGGGATAGCGGGGGTAATGAGCAGTTCTTC. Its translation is CASSGDSGGNEQFF.